Sequencing of this T cell receptor beta chain was carried out in a study of radiotherapy plus CTLA-4 blockade in lung cancer. Study context: Of all patients, around 20% responded objectively and roughly 31% showed disease control.

The CDR3 consists of 14 residues. Trimming left V 0 bases short and J 2 bases short, with 8 bases between. The V gene's germline CDR1 is SGHRS and CDR2 YFSETQ. General observations from the study: Researchers report tumor-derived TCR clones expanding in blood after radiotherapy plus ipilimumab. Response was reportedly best predicted by early blood T cell clone dynamics, with interferon-beta.

Regarding this clone: Its antigen is unknown.

The method was immunoSEQ multiplex PCR; TCRdb's version includes in-frame clones alone and lacks a portion of them. The sample contains tens of thousands of clones, 65% to 80% of which appear only once. Ipilimumab-mediated CTLA-4 blockade plus focal radiation was given to patients having chemo-refractory metastatic non-small-cell lung cancer. This TCR was sampled from a human donor with non-small cell lung cancer whose response to radiotherapy plus ipilimumab could not be evaluated. This chain connects TRBV5-1 to TRBJ1-2; tentative D call: TRBD1 (6 bases). The source was peripheral blood, collected from a patient treated with radiotherapy plus ipilimumab. The CDR3 loop is CASSLEQGNYGYTF. The CDR3 bases are TGCGCCAGCAGCTTGGAACAGGGAAACTATGGCTACACCTTC.